This T cell receptor beta chain was identified during a study of glioma-infiltrating T cells after dendritic cell vaccination. Amplification used 60 V beta primers and 13 J beta primers. This table comes from immunoSEQ multiplex PCR, and its TCRdb copy is limited to in-frame clones, with some not included. The sample lists some 100,000 clones; about 80% were seen once. Before vaccination, two weeks after the third vaccination, and at progression, PBMC were collected. Trimming cost V 7 bases and J 2 bases; bases outside gene matches: 5. Germline V CDR1 and CDR2: SQVTM, ANQGSEA. This CDR3 spans 13 amino acids.

The sequence was obtained from a human donor with glioblastoma. The sample in question was blood, obtained before dendritic cell vaccination. The chain joins TRBV29-1 to TRBJ2-7, with TRBD2 identical over 10 bases. The CDR3: CSASGRAPYEQYF. The CDR3, as DNA: TGCAGCGCCAGCGGGAGGGCCCCCTACGAGCAGTACTTC.